This T cell receptor (beta chain) was sequenced during a study of identical twins. This clonotype was counted a few times. Germline V lookup: CDR1 SGHNT, CDR2 YYREEE (reference sequence). The CDR3 loop spans 15 amino acids. The ends lost 3 bases at V and 0 bases at J; junction bases unmatched: 3. TCRdb called the 5' RACE reads again in MiXCR, with one record for every CDR3 protein. The sample contains 750,000 to 950,000 distinct CDR3 sequences, around an eighth of which appear only once. This sample also appeared in a second study, on yellow fever vaccine responses in identical twins.

The sample consisted of PBMCs. This chain connects TRBV5-4 to TRBJ2-7, with TRBD2 matching 10 bases. The TCR comes from a young woman in good health. The CDR3 loop is CASSSTSGFSYEQYF. CDR3 DNA sequence: TGTGCCAGCAGCTCGACTAGCGGGTTCTCCTACGAGCAGTACTTC.